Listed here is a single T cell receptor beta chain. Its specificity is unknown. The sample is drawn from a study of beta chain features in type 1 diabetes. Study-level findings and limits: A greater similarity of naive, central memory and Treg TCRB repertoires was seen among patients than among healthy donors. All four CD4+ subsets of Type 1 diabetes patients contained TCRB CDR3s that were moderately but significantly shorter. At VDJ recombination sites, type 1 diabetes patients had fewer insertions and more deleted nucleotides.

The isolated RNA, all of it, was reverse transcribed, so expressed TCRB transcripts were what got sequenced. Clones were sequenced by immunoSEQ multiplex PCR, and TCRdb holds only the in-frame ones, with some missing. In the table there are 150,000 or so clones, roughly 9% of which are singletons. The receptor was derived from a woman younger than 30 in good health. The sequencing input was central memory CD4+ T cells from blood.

DNA for the CDR3: TGTGCCAGCAGTGCCCGACTAGCGGGGGGCCTATACACAGATACGCAGTATTTT. As protein: CASSARLAGGLYTDTQYF. J is TRBJ2-3 and V is TRBV13; 13 nucleotides line up with TRBD2. J lost 2 bases, V lost 6 bases, and 11 bases had no gene match. The CDR3 has 18 residues. The germline gives CDR1 PRHDT, CDR2 FYEKMQ (reference sequence).